The rows below give T cell receptor beta chains drawn from one sample of a study of blood T cell repertoires in COVID-19. This table comes from immunoSEQ multiplex PCR, and its TCRdb copy is limited to in-frame clones, with some not included. This table has about 89,000 clones, 70% to 80% appearing once. Sequenced input: peripheral blood. These receptors were collected from a human donor in a cohort sampled during active COVID-19. Each CDR3 is given with its conserved first and last residue. The D gene is left open where the match is weak. Clone size appears in some rows only: once, few, many, or a class for an expanded clone.

D	V	size	length	J	CDR3	DNA
.	TRBV9	.	16	TRBJ2-1	CASSVGTSGGQGEQFF	TGTGCCAGCAGCGTAGGTACTAGCGGGGGACAGGGGGAGCAGTTCTTC
TRBD2	TRBV7-9	few	14	TRBJ2-5	CASRGLVGMETQYF	TGTGCCAGCAGGGGACTAGTGGGGATGGAGACCCAGTACTTC
TRBD1	TRBV7-9	.	13	TRBJ2-1	CACGQGGSNEQFF	TGTGCCTGCGGACAGGGCGGATCCAATGAGCAGTTCTTC
.	TRBV6-6	.	15	TRBJ1-2	CASRFYWTDNYGYTF	TGTGCCAGCAGGTTCTACTGGACAGACAACTATGGCTACACCTTC
.	TRBV19	few	14	TRBJ2-5	CASSTNRDKETQYF	TGTGCCAGTAGTACAAACCGGGACAAAGAGACCCAGTACTTC
.	TRBV5-6	.	17	TRBJ2-6	CASSPGLLSGGANVLTF	TGTGCCAGCAGCCCTGGGCTCCTTAGCGGCGGGGCCAACGTCCTGACTTTC
TRBD1	TRBV5-1	.	16	TRBJ2-5	CASSFWTGRGQETQYF	TGCGCCAGCAGCTTCTGGACAGGGAGAGGCCAAGAGACCCAGTACTTC
TRBD1	TRBV9	.	15	TRBJ1-6	CASSGMQGVNSPLHF	TGTGCCAGCAGCGGAATGCAGGGGGTTAATTCACCCCTCCACTTT
TRBD2	TRBV2	.	16	TRBJ2-7	CASSRLAGRSRDEQYF	TGTGCCAGCAGTCGGCTAGCGGGGAGGTCTAGGGACGAGCAGTACTTC
TRBD2	TRBV10-3	once	20	TRBJ2-3	CAISESFQWATSGITDTQYF	TGTGCCATCAGTGAGTCATTTCAGTGGGCGACTAGCGGGATTACAGATACGCAGTATTTT
.	TRBV28	.	13	TRBJ1-2	CASSLVGRGGYTF	TGTGCCAGCAGTTTAGTCGGCAGGGGTGGCTACACCTTC
TRBD1	TRBV5-1	.	14	TRBJ2-7	CASSFSAGGREQYF	TGCGCCAGCAGCTTTTCGGCAGGGGGCAGAGAGCAGTACTTC
.	TRBV12-2	.	19	TRBJ2-5	CASRLNYSGTSGRQETQYF	TGTGCAAGTCGCCTCAATTACAGCGGGACTAGCGGGCGTCAAGAGACCCAGTACTTC
.	TRBV4-1	.	16	TRBJ2-3	CASSQERLYRTDTQYF	TGCGCCAGCAGCCAAGAAAGACTTTACCGCACAGATACGCAGTATTTT
.	TRBV30	once	13	TRBJ1-5	CAWSVQTNQPQHF	TGTGCCTGGAGTGTACAGACGAATCAGCCCCAGCATTTT
TRBD2	TRBV11-2	.	15	TRBJ2-3	CASSLAAAGDLTQYF	TGTGCCAGCAGCTTAGCTGCAGCGGGAGACCTCACGCAGTATTTT
.	TRBV28	.	12	TRBJ2-4	CASSRGTNIQYF	TGTGCCAGCAGTAGGGGGACAAACATTCAGTACTTC
.	TRBV5-4	.	14	TRBJ2-7	CASSLRDLSYEQYF	TGTGCCAGCAGCCTCCGGGACTTAAGCTACGAGCAGTACTTC
.	TRBV25-1	once	15	TRBJ2-5	CASSGDGGTQETQYF	TGTGCCAGCAGTGGGGATGGCGGGACTCAAGAGACCCAGTACTTC
.	TRBV28	.	15	TRBJ1-2	CASSLRRGLGYGYTF	TGTGCCAGCAGTTTAAGGCGTGGACTGGGTTATGGCTACACCTTC
TRBD1	TRBV4-1	.	15	TRBJ2-7	CASSQDDRGPYEQYF	TGCGCCAGCAGCCAAGACGACAGGGGGCCCTACGAGCAGTACTTC
.	TRBV28	.	15	TRBJ2-3	CASRTHRTRTDTQYF	TGTGCCAGCAGGACGCACAGGACCCGCACAGATACGCAGTATTTT
TRBD2	TRBV5-1	.	15	TRBJ2-7	CASSLTSGDVYEQYF	TGCGCCAGCAGCTTGACTAGCGGAGATGTGTACGAGCAGTACTTC
.	TRBV6-6	.	13	TRBJ1-5	CASSRDRSQPQHF	TGTGCCAGCAGCCGAGACAGATCCCAGCCCCAGCATTTT
TRBD1	TRBV6-5	.	15	TRBJ2-7	CASRTGTGGFYEQYF	TGTGCCAGCAGAACCGGGACAGGGGGCTTCTACGAGCAGTACTTC
.	TRBV7-7	.	14	TRBJ2-5	CASSLDRGQETQYF	TGTGCTAGCAGCTTAGACCGGGGCCAAGAGACCCAGTACTTC
TRBD2	TRBV28	.	15	TRBJ2-7	CASNRQREEPYEQYF	TGTGCCAGCAATAGACAGCGGGAGGAGCCCTACGAGCAGTACTTC
.	TRBV6-1	.	12	TRBJ2-5	CASSEERGTQYF	TGTGCCAGCAGTGAAGAGCGAGGGACCCAGTACTTC
TRBD1	TRBV28	.	15	TRBJ1-2	CASSLWDRVYYGYTF	TGTGCCAGCAGTTTATGGGACAGGGTTTACTATGGCTACACCTTC
TRBD2	TRBV27	.	15	TRBJ2-1	CASSLWTSGNNEQFF	TGTGCCAGCAGTTTATGGACTAGCGGGAACAATGAGCAGTTCTTC
.	TRBV2	.	13	TRBJ2-7	CASSVQGRHEQYF	TGTGCCAGCAGCGTACAGGGCAGGCACGAGCAGTACTTC
TRBD2	TRBV27	.	18	TRBJ2-2	CASSKGGTSGIRTGELFF	TGTGCCAGCAGTAAGGGTGGGACTAGCGGGATACGCACCGGGGAGCTGTTTTTT
.	TRBV20-1	.	14	TRBJ2-1	CSASWAGHYNEQFF	TGCAGTGCTAGTTGGGCCGGTCACTACAATGAGCAGTTCTTC
TRBD2	TRBV7-8	.	14	TRBJ2-2	CASSPAGETGELFF	TGTGCCAGCAGCCCGGCGGGGGAGACCGGGGAGCTGTTTTTT
.	TRBV10-3	.	15	TRBJ2-2	CAIRSGTMNTGELFF	TGTGCCATCAGGTCCGGGACAATGAACACCGGGGAGCTGTTTTTT
.	TRBV7-3	.	13	TRBJ2-1	CASSRGSNNEQFF	TGTGCCAGCAGCCGCGGATCTAACAATGAGCAGTTCTTC
TRBD2	TRBV7-6	.	16	TRBJ2-1	CASSLAGGVSYNEQFF	TGTGCCAGCAGCTTAGCGGGGGGGGTGTCCTACAATGAGCAGTTCTTC
.	TRBV28	.	14	TRBJ2-7	CASSTGASGGEQYF	TGTGCCAGCAGTACAGGGGCCTCGGGGGGGGAGCAGTACTTC
TRBD1	TRBV9	.	16	TRBJ2-6	CASSFGTGSGANVLTF	TGTGCCAGCAGCTTCGGGACAGGCTCTGGGGCCAACGTCCTGACTTTC
.	TRBV3-1/TRBV3-2	.	15	TRBJ1-3	CASSQVGGSGNTIYF	TGTGCCAGCAGCCAAGTCGGGGGCTCTGGAAACACCATATATTTT
.	TRBV7-6	.	17	TRBJ1-6	CASSPKRAGGPNSPLHF	TGTGCCAGCAGCCCTAAGAGGGCTGGCGGTCCTAATTCACCCCTCCACTTT
.	TRBV28	.	13	TRBJ2-7	CASSSPGIHEQYF	TGTGCCAGCAGTTCCCCGGGTATCCACGAGCAGTACTTC
.	TRBV7-2	.	14	TRBJ2-7	CASSLSREQGEQYF	TGTGCCAGCAGCTTAAGCAGGGAACAAGGCGAGCAGTACTTC
.	TRBV28	.	13	TRBJ1-2	CASTSDKLYGYTF	TGTGCCAGCACTTCGGACAAGTTGTATGGCTACACCTTC
TRBD1	TRBV30	.	14	TRBJ1-4	CAWNPGTDLEKLFF	TGTGCCTGGAACCCCGGGACAGACCTGGAAAAACTGTTTTTT
.	TRBV11-1	.	13	TRBJ1-1	CASSLQGFTEAFF	TGTGCCAGCAGCTTACAGGGTTTCACTGAAGCTTTCTTT
TRBD1	TRBV13	.	15	TRBJ2-7	CASSLRGTGVYEQYF	TGTGCCAGCAGCTTACGAGGGACAGGGGTCTACGAGCAGTACTTC
.	TRBV21-1	once	16	TRBJ2-1	CASSKYSGGALEEQFF	TGTGCCAGCAGCAAATATAGCGGAGGCGCCTTGGAGGAGCAGTTCTTC
TRBD2	TRBV27	.	16	TRBJ2-2	CASSRGGRMSTGELFF	TGTGCCAGCAGTCGAGGCGGGAGGATGAGCACCGGGGAGCTGTTTTTT
.	TRBV14	.	15	TRBJ2-1	CASSRGRISYNEQFF	TGTGCCAGCAGCCGGGGGCGTATCTCCTACAATGAGCAGTTCTTC
.	TRBV29-1	.	13	TRBJ1-2	CSVEGRENYGYTF	TGCAGCGTTGAGGGCAGGGAAAACTATGGCTACACCTTC
.	TRBV27	few	11	TRBJ2-7	CASGSVYEQYF	TGTGCCAGCGGTTCGGTCTACGAGCAGTACTTC
.	TRBV21-1	.	15	TRBJ1-4	CASSKETGNNEKLFF	TGTGCCAGCAGCAAAGAGACAGGGAATAATGAAAAACTGTTTTTT
.	TRBV18	.	15	TRBJ1-5	CASSQLTGSGQPQHF	TGTGCCAGCTCACAACTGACAGGCTCGGGTCAGCCCCAGCATTTT
TRBD1	TRBV5-1	.	13	TRBJ2-7	CASRTGGSYEQYF	TGCGCCAGTAGAACAGGGGGATCCTACGAGCAGTACTTC